This T cell receptor beta chain is from a study of shared clonotypes between healthy human individuals (dated by TCRdb to the early 2020s). About the investigation overall: A few men and two women, aged 18 to 49 years, made up the cohort. Blood TCR repertoires of 5 or 6 healthy adults were deeply sequenced to estimate repertoire size and the extent of clonotype sharing between individuals. Each donor's leukapheresis produced roughly between about 0.8 and 8.9 billion PBMCs. Per donor, three plates each were used for CD4 naive and CD4 memory, two for CD8 naive, and one for CD8 memory. To increase sequencing depth and limit assay-specific biases, different laboratories used diverse techniques to prepare libraries and sequence TCR repertoires.

Using the deep immunoSEQ assay, TCR CDR3 regions were amplified from genomic DNA by multiplex PCR. For each cell subset, the extracted genomic DNA was distributed evenly across all wells of several immunoSEQ 96-well plates, and each plate served as one replicate. For sorted subsets, each replicate PCR was loaded with roughly 0.2 ug genomic DNA, equivalent to about 30,000 T cell genomes. Purified libraries were measured with a Qubit 3.0 fluorometer, size-checked on a Bioanalyzer 2100, and measured again with the KAPA Library Quantification kit. Every immunoSEQ 96-well plate was sequenced on a dedicated single-read 150-cycle Illumina NextSeq 550 flow cell. As for how the authors treated the data: The immunoSEQ output contained only junctional sequences without quality scores, so filtering could not match that applied to full-length reads. To assign V/J genes and CDR3, sequences were annotated using PyIR, a Python wrapper for IgBLAST v1.9, with IMGT germline references. Reads were removed for weak V/J assignments (E-value above 1e-6), missing CDR3, stop codons, out-of-frame junctions, or ambiguous translated residues. V3J clonotypes were defined as sequences sharing the same inferred V gene, J gene, and CDR3 amino acid sequence. Percentage overlap between repertoires was computed as shared unique clonotypes divided by the size of the smaller repertoire. Three approaches were used to assess repertoire richness: RTK rarefaction, the Chao1 estimator, and Recon v2.1 estimates of unobserved clonotypes. For all TCRbeta clonotypes obtained by the gDNA method from a handful of donors, generation probabilities were computed with OLGA. Not all clones reach the TCRdb copy of this immuneACCESS table, which keeps in-frame sequences only. Checked studies attribute under half of the gap to unresolved V genes and leave the rest unexplained. V, J and clone size derive from that table, while D and trimming were established from the DNA sequence. This sample is represented by about a million clones; approximately 75% of them were singletons. In total, the top ten clones hold about 0.89% of the sample.

The research as a whole found: Sampling was restricted to blood, and TCR repertoires in tissues likely differ from the TCR repertoires found in blood. Even with the large sequencing depth, rarefaction of the sorted-subset datasets indicated that sequencing was incomplete. Across a handful of donors, about 4.5% of naive CD4, approximately 3.6% of naive CD8, 2.3% of memory CD4, and 0.4% of memory CD8 clonotypes were shared. Because the study included a small number of donors, the genetic and exposure-history diversity represented was limited. Naive subsets generally had larger estimated clonotype richness than memory subsets. Pairwise subsampling led to the expectation that sequencing depth would affect the degree of clonotype sharing among donors. Higher generation probabilities were observed for clonotypes shared by all four sorted-subset donors than for non-shared clonotypes.

The donors were healthy, HIV-negative adults with no recently reported acute infections or vaccinations. All donors were Caucasian adults living in Nashville, Tennessee, USA. CD4+ T cells were enriched through magnetic negative selection, after which naive cells were positively selected on CD45RA and the remaining negative fraction served as the memory subset. After blood collection by leukapheresis, PBMCs were isolated using Ficoll-Histopaque density gradient centrifugation and then cryopreserved in the vapor phase of liquid nitrogen. Purity and quantity of every magnetically sorted T cell population were checked by analytical flow cytometry. Genomic DNA was isolated from every sorted fraction and measured by UV absorbance on a Nanodrop 2000c. Reading from cysteine to phenylalanine, the CDR3 counts 17 amino acids. Only the CDR3 DNA stays, 51 bases, in frame from base 1. V lost 2 bases and J lost 3 bases; the stretch between them is 20 bases long.

A few counts support this clone. Its antigen target is currently unknown. Nothing much larger sits one base from this clone, and base qualities are not available. The chain is made from TRBV23-1 and TRBJ2-7; a confident D gene designation cannot be given. TRBV23-1 is filed as an ORF, its function uncertain. The sequenced sample was memory CD4+ T cells from PBMCs. The intended sense of this specimen's cell subset or site label: CD45RA-negative fraction. This TCR came from a man aged 18 to 35 in good health. Some clones in this sample may be carry-over from other donors' samples. The nucleotide sequence is given as TGCGCCAGCAGTCAAAAGTGTCGCGATCCCCTATGCTACGAGCAGTACTTC. Its translation is CASSQKCRDPLCYEQYF.